The 25 T cell receptor beta chains presented below share a single source sample, sequenced in a study of cytomegalovirus exposure and HLA in healthy donors. This table comes from immunoSEQ multiplex PCR, and its TCRdb copy is limited to in-frame clones, with some not included. The sample shows 150,000 to 200,000 clones, about 89% of them seen only once. The sample comprised PBMCs. These receptors were taken from a man aged 18 to 29 in good health and CMV-seropositive.

The chain links TRBV18 to TRBJ2-6, with D possibly being TRBD1 (6 bases). The CDR3 is 17 amino acids. The V and J ends lost 2 bases and 1 base respectively, with 12 bases between them. Per the germline V gene, CDR1 is KGHSH and CDR2 is LQKENI. The CDR3 here is CASSPDTRGSGANVLTF. In nucleotides, the CDR3 is TGTGCCAGCTCACCAGATACGAGGGGGTCTGGGGCCAACGTCCTGACTTTC.

J is TRBJ2-1 and V is TRBV10-3; a weak D match, TRBD1 (6 bases). V lost 4 bases to trimming and J lost 10 bases, with 14 bases between them. This CDR3 has 13 residues. Germline V gene sequence: CDR1 ENHRY, CDR2 SYGVKD. CDR3 amino acids: CAISGLQGGEQFF. In DNA, the CDR3 is TGTGCCATCAGTGGATTACAGGGTGGCGAGCAGTTCTTC.

The chain links TRBV10-3 to TRBJ1-1, with a tentative D call TRBD1 (5 bases). CDR1 is ENHRY, CDR2 SYGVKD, per germline. This CDR3 is built from 16 residues. Trimming removed 6 bases from V and 0 bases from J, with 17 bases in between. For the CDR3, the DNA is TGTGCCATCAGGTGGGGGGTGACGGGATTGAACACTGAAGCTTTCTTT. It translates to CAIRWGVTGLNTEAFF.

In its sample, this clone was seen once. The rearrangement uses TRBV5-1 and TRBJ2-1; tentative D call: TRBD1 (5 bases). Trimming removed 4 bases at V and 5 bases at J, with 10 bases between. Germline V gives CDR1 SGHRS, CDR2 YFSETQ. CDR3 size: 13 residues. CDR3 in DNA: TGCGCCAGCAGCCTCGACAGAAACAATGAGCAGTTCTTC. Protein: CASSLDRNNEQFF.

The chain recombines TRBV6-6 with TRBJ2-5, with 11 bases aligning to TRBD1. CDR1 and CDR2 (germline): MNHNY, SVGAGI (reference sequence). This CDR3 comprises 14 residues. The V segment lost 5 bases and the J segment 5 bases; nucleotides outside the gene matches: 4. The CDR3 sequence: CASSRTGGTETQYF. DNA for the CDR3: TGTGCCAGCAGTCGGACAGGGGGCACTGAGACCCAGTACTTC.

As concerns this clone: One end of the junction is discordant with germline, which a read error may explain. The rearrangement uses TRBV7-7 and TRBJ2-2, with D unresolved. Per germline, CDR1 SSHAT and CDR2 FNYEAQ (reference sequence). The CDR3 loop spans 13 amino acids. CDR3 residues: CASSLAETGELFF. CDR3 DNA: TGTGCTAGCAGCTTAGCTGAGACCGGGGAGCTGTTTTTT.

This clone appeared once. The chain has TRBV6-6 and TRBJ1-1, with 9 bases lining up with TRBD1. The CDR3 contains 13 residues. V shed 8 bases, J shed 11 bases, and the junction held 12 bases outside the gene matches. CDR1 is MNHNY, CDR2 SVGAGI, per germline (reference sequence). The chain's CDR3 is CASPPGQGDSAFF. The DNA for the CDR3 is TGTGCCAGCCCCCCGGGACAGGGAGATTCGGCTTTCTTT.

This rearrangement joins TRBV5-1 to TRBJ2-3, with 7 bases matching TRBD2. The length of the CDR3 is 16 residues. The V gene's germline CDR1 is SGHRS and CDR2 YFSETQ. Trimming cost V 6 bases and J 2 bases; bases outside gene matches: 12. The CDR3 nucleotides are TGCGCCAGCACCCGCCCAGCTAGCGGAGACACAGATACGCAGTATTTT. Its protein product is CASTRPASGDTDTQYF.

About this clone: The sample holds other DNA sequences that translate to the same CDR3. This chain uses TRBV5-6 with TRBJ2-7; D gene unclear. V dropped 2 bases and J dropped 3 bases, with 9 bases sitting between them. Germline CDR1 SGHDT, CDR2 YYEEEE. The CDR3 runs 13 residues. This CDR3 is CASSFGSSYEQYF. The CDR3 nucleotides read TGTGCCAGCAGCTTCGGGTCTAGCTACGAGCAGTACTTC.

V and J are TRBV4-1 and TRBJ2-5; tentative D call: TRBD2 (5 bases). The CDR3 is 14 residues long. Germline loops: CDR1 MGHRA, CDR2 YSYEKL. V shed 1 base and J shed 5 bases, with 11 bases lying between them. CDR3 in amino acids: CASSQVWGAETQYF. CDR3 sequence (DNA): TGCGCCAGCAGCCAAGTATGGGGAGCCGAGACCCAGTACTTC.

This chain uses TRBV30 with TRBJ1-2; maybe TRBD1 (5 bases). V was clipped by 0 bases and J by 2 bases, with 7 bases between them. Germline lookup yields CDR1 GTSNPN and CDR2 SVGIG (reference sequence). The CDR3 covers 13 residues. This CDR3 reads CAWSVGANYGYTF. The CDR3 DNA follows: TGTGCCTGGAGTGTAGGGGCCAACTATGGCTACACCTTC.

The rearrangement uses TRBV18 and TRBJ1-2; TRBD1 aligns across 9 bases. V shed 8 bases, J shed 3 bases, and the junction held 4 bases outside the gene matches. The CDR3 consists of 13 residues. Looked up from germline, CDR1 is KGHSH and CDR2 is LQKENI. Written as DNA, the CDR3 is TGTGCCAGCGGACAGGGGACGGACTATGGCTACACCTTC. Residues: CASGQGTDYGYTF.

The chain employs TRBV18 and TRBJ2-7, with 11 bases identical to TRBD1. Germline CDR1 and CDR2: KGHSH and LQKENI. The CDR3 runs to 15 residues. The ends lost 4 bases at V and 5 bases at J; junction bases unmatched: 7. In nucleotides, the CDR3 is TGTGCCAGCTCACTCGGGACAGGGGGAATGGACGAGCAGTACTTC. This codes for CASSLGTGGMDEQYF.

The chain carries TRBV7-9 and TRBJ2-7; D possibly corresponds to TRBD2 (6 bases). CDR3 size: 11 residues. The V gene lost 11 bases and the J gene lost 6 bases, with 14 bases spanning the gap. CDR1 and CDR2 (germline): SEHNR, FQNEAQ (reference sequence). The CDR3 loop reads CAWGEKVEQYF. In nucleotides, the CDR3 is TGTGCCTGGGGGGAGAAGGTCGAGCAGTACTTC.

The chain employs TRBV11-2 and TRBJ1-2, with TRBD1 matching 9 bases. The CDR3 covers 15 residues. Germline CDR1 and CDR2: SGHAT and FQNNGV. With 2 bases clipped from V and 4 bases from J, the junction kept 5 bases outside the gene matches. CDR3 sequence reads: CASSLNRGPGYGYTF. The DNA for the CDR3 is TGTGCCAGCAGCTTAAACAGGGGGCCCGGCTATGGCTACACCTTC.

The genes are TRBV4-3 and TRBJ2-3; 10 bases are a match to TRBD2. With 4 bases clipped from V and 4 bases from J, the junction kept 8 bases outside the gene matches. Germline loops: CDR1 LGHNA, CDR2 YSLEER. The CDR3 runs to 16 residues. The CDR3 DNA follows: TGCGCCAGCAGCCGGGACTACAGCGGGGGGGCAGATACGCAGTATTTT. Its protein is CASSRDYSGGADTQYF.

The genes are TRBV30 and TRBJ2-7; TRBD2 matches at 12 bases. J gave up 2 bases and V 2 bases, and 13 bases lay outside the gene matches. The germline V gene has CDR1 GTSNPN and CDR2 SVGIG (reference sequence). The CDR3 has 18 residues. Here the CDR3 reads CAWSNKLAGGQPAYEQYF. CDR3 in DNA: TGTGCCTGGAGTAATAAACTAGCGGGGGGTCAACCTGCCTACGAGCAGTACTTC.

V gene TRBV4-1 combines with J gene TRBJ2-3; TRBD2 agrees at 15 bases. V was clipped by 8 bases and J by 4 bases; unmatched bases: 4. CDR3 size: 15 residues. The germline V gene has CDR1 MGHRA and CDR2 YSYEKL. Here the CDR3 reads CASGTSGGKADTQYF. Written as DNA, the CDR3 is TGCGCCAGCGGGACTAGCGGGGGGAAGGCAGATACGCAGTATTTT.

This chain connects TRBV28 to TRBJ2-5; a weak D match, TRBD2 (6 bases). The CDR3 extends over 15 amino acids. In germline, CDR1 is MDHEN, CDR2 SYDVKM. V lost 3 bases to trimming and J lost 3 bases, with 14 bases between them. The CDR3 region is CASSFTQGGEETQYF. Here the CDR3 DNA reads TGTGCCAGCAGTTTTACCCAAGGCGGGGAAGAGACCCAGTACTTC. Complete variable domain (other parts from reference TRBV28 and TRBJ2-5): DVKVTQSSRYLVKRTGEKVFLECVQDMDHENMFWYRQDPGLGLRLIYFSYDVKMKEKGDIPEGYSVSREKKERFSLILESASTNQTSMYLCASSFTQGGEETQYFGPGTRLLVL.

V gene TRBV19 combines with J gene TRBJ1-1; D ambiguous. CDR3 length: 13 residues. Trimming took off 5 bases at V and 8 bases at J, with 15 bases between the two ends. Germline V CDR1 and CDR2: LNHDA, SQIVND (reference sequence). The CDR3 loop is CASSFYSLREAFF. CDR3 sequence (DNA): TGTGCCAGTAGTTTCTACAGCCTCCGAGAAGCTTTCTTT. The full variable domain, with the rest looked up from reference TRBV19 and TRBJ1-1, is DGGITQSPKYLFRKEGQNVTLSCEQNLNHDAMYWYRQDPGQGLRLIYYSQIVNDFQKGDIAEGYSVSREKKESFPLTVTSAQKNPTAFYLCASSFYSLREAFFGQGTRLTVV.

The chain has TRBV10-3 and TRBJ1-1, with TRBD1 as a possible D gene (5 bases). The germline CDR1 and CDR2 sequences are ENHRY and SYGVKD. V was clipped by 4 bases and J by 2 bases, with 8 bases between them. CDR3 length: 13 residues. The CDR3 reads CAISVDSNTEAFF. The CDR3 DNA is TGTGCCATCAGTGTCGACAGTAACACTGAAGCTTTCTTT.

The gene calls are TRBV29-1 and TRBJ1-2; TRBD1 is a possible D gene (6 bases). CDR3 size: 14 residues. V was trimmed by 4 bases and J by 4 bases, leaving 16 bases between them. Germline V lookup: CDR1 SQVTM, CDR2 ANQGSEA. DNA for the CDR3: TGCAGCGTTGGACAGGCCTCGCCTGGCTATGGCTACACCTTC. This translates into CSVGQASPGYGYTF.

The CDR3 coding sequence is TGTGCCAGCAGCTTCGGGTGGGGACAGGGTGATGGCTACACCTTC. Its protein is CASSFGWGQGDGYTF. This sequence joins TRBV7-2 and TRBJ1-2, with 9 bases aligning to TRBD1. V dropped 3 bases and J dropped 6; count of bases not matched to a gene: 8. The CDR3 has 15 residues. CDR1 is SGHTA and CDR2 is FQGNSA in the germline V gene. Complete variable domain (other parts from reference TRBV7-2 and TRBJ1-2): GAGVSQSPSNKVTEKGKDVELRCDPISGHTALYWYRQSLGQGLEFLIYFQGNSAPDKSGLPSDRFSAERTGGSVSTLTIQRTQQEDSAVYLCASSFGWGQGDGYTFGSGTRLTVV.

V is TRBV7-2 and J is TRBJ2-3; 14 positions agree with TRBD2. The CDR3 has 16 amino acids. With V trimmed by 4 bases and J by 4 bases, 4 bases remained unmatched. Germline V lookup: CDR1 SGHTA, CDR2 FQGNSA. The CDR3 spells CASSSGLAGAADTQYF. CDR3 nucleotide sequence: TGTGCCAGCAGCTCGGGACTAGCGGGGGCAGCAGATACGCAGTATTTT.

The genes are TRBV5-1 and TRBJ2-3; 11 nucleotides line up with TRBD1. The germline V gene encodes CDR1 SGHRS and CDR2 YFSETQ. The CDR3 is 14 amino acids. V dropped 3 bases and J dropped 6; count of bases not matched to a gene: 3. The CDR3 region has the DNA TGCGCCAGCAGCTGGACAGGGGGCTGGGATACGCAGTATTTT. This translates into CASSWTGGWDTQYF. Filled out from reference TRBV5-1 and TRBJ2-3, the complete variable domain reads KAGVTQTPRYLIKTRGQQVTLSCSPISGHRSVSWYQQTPGQGLQFLFEYFSETQRNKGNFPGRFSGRQFSNSRSEMNVSTLELGDSALYLCASSWTGGWDTQYFGPGTRLTVL.